The 21 T cell receptor beta chains presented below share a single source sample, sequenced in a study of T cell responses to AZD1222 COVID-19 vaccine. The table came from immunoSEQ multiplex PCR; TCRdb's copy has only in-frame clones and leaves some out. Among fewer than 30,000 clones listed, around 80% were seen once. Here the sequenced sample was peripheral blood, taken on day 0 of AZD1222 vaccination. These receptor sequences come from an adult in good health.

The chain uses TRBV24-1 and TRBJ2-3; D is uncertain. V was shortened by 9 bases and J by 0 bases, with 18 bases between the two germline ends. Germline CDR1 and CDR2: KGHDR and SFDVKD. The length of the CDR3 is 16 residues. The CDR3: CATYKIITTSTDTQYF. DNA for the CDR3: TGTGCCACCTACAAGATTATCACGACTAGCACAGATACGCAGTATTTT.

This clone was observed a few times. This chain links TRBV7-2 with TRBJ2-1; 7 nucleotides align to TRBD1. The CDR3 runs to 15 residues. V gave up 4 bases and J gave up 10 bases; unmatched junction bases: 13. Germline assignment: CDR1 SGHTA and CDR2 FQGNSA. CDR3 in amino acids: CASSSSPAGGREQFF. CDR3 nucleotides: TGTGCCAGCAGCTCATCCCCGGCAGGGGGTCGCGAGCAGTTCTTC.

V and J are TRBV21-1 and TRBJ2-3; TRBD2, the D gene given by the table, was not confirmed from the DNA. TRBV21-1 is a known pseudogene. This CDR3 is 16 amino acids long. The CDR3 here is CASSFPCRREGDTQYF. The DNA of the CDR3 is TGTGCCAGCAGCTTCCCCTGTAGACGGGAGGGAGATACGCAGTATTTT.

The CDR3 reads CASSMRQDYEQYF. Written as DNA, the CDR3 is TGTGCCAGTAGTATGCGGCAGGACTACGAGCAGTACTTC. This chain uses TRBV19 with TRBJ2-7; D gene ambiguous. V lost 3 bases and J lost 3, with 9 bases in between. Germline V CDR1 and CDR2: LNHDA, SQIVND (reference sequence). The CDR3 runs to 13 residues.

This chain uses TRBV30 with TRBJ2-5, with D maybe TRBD2 (5 bases). V was shortened by 0 bases and J by 6 bases, with 11 bases between the two germline ends. The CDR3 has 13 residues. From germline, CDR1 is GTSNPN and CDR2 SVGIG (reference sequence). The CDR3 bases are TGTGCCTGGAGTGTATATCTAGCTAAGACCCAGTACTTC. The encoded protein is CAWSVYLAKTQYF.

This sequence joins TRBV18 and TRBJ2-1; the D gene could be TRBD1 or TRBD2 (5 bases each). With 2 bases removed from V and 6 bases from J, the gap between germline ends came to 11 bases. This CDR3 is built from 14 residues. Per germline, CDR1 KGHSH and CDR2 LQKENI. The CDR3 is CASSPRDGSNEQFF. The DNA of the CDR3 is TGTGCCAGCTCACCAAGGGACGGCAGCAATGAGCAGTTCTTC.

The V and J genes are TRBV7-9 and TRBJ1-5; D remains unclear. The CDR3 runs to 13 residues. V was shortened by 3 bases and J by 4 bases, with 7 bases between the two germline ends. Germline V gives CDR1 SEHNR, CDR2 FQNEAQ (reference sequence). The CDR3 bases are TGTGCCAGCAGCTTCACAGATAATCAGCCCCAGCATTTT. Translating it yields CASSFTDNQPQHF.

CDR3 DNA sequence: TGTGCCAGCAGCCGGGGGACAGGGAGTAACTATGGCTACACCTTC. Its translation is CASSRGTGSNYGYTF. V and J are TRBV3-1 (or the pseudogene TRBV3-2) and TRBJ1-2; 9 bases are a match to TRBD1. V lost 4 bases, J lost 1 base, and 4 bases stayed unmatched. Germline values: CDR1 LGHDT, CDR2 YNNKEL (reference sequence). There are 15 residues in the CDR3.

This clone occurred once. The rearrangement links TRBV28 to TRBJ1-6; 9 positions match TRBD1. The CDR3 is made up of 15 amino acids. CDR1 and CDR2 from the germline V gene are MDHEN and SYDVKM. The junction had 6 bases not matched to a gene; V was cut back by 5 bases and J by 7 bases. CDR3 nucleotide sequence: TGTGCCAGCAGTGGGTCGGGACAGGGAAATTCACCCCTCCACTTT. This encodes CASSGSGQGNSPLHF.

The chain combines TRBV4-1 with TRBJ2-1, with TRBD2 as a possible D gene (6 bases). CDR1 and CDR2 (germline): MGHRA, YSYEKL. This CDR3 contains 19 residues. V lost 1 base and J lost 9, with 28 bases in between. For the CDR3, the DNA is TGCGCCAGCAGCCAAGTCACCCCAAGCAGGCTCCTCGCCGGGAGTGAGCAGTTCTTC. Protein: CASSQVTPSRLLAGSEQFF.

The chain uses TRBV19 and TRBJ2-1; D gene unclear. From germline, CDR1 is LNHDA and CDR2 SQIVND (reference sequence). CDR3 length: 12 amino acids. Trimming took 8 bases from V and 7 from J, leaving 12 bases between them. This CDR3 reads CASLGRSNEQFF. The CDR3 coding sequence is TGTGCCAGTTTAGGTCGATCTAATGAGCAGTTCTTC.

The chain has TRBV12-3 or TRBV12-4 and TRBJ1-1; the D is unclear. V lost 6 bases and J lost 3, with 8 bases in between. CDR3 length: 12 residues. The CDR3 region is CASSATYTEAFF. CDR3 DNA: TGTGCCAGCAGCGCTACCTACACTGAAGCTTTCTTT.

This chain joins TRBV7-8 and TRBJ2-3; TRBD2 is a possible D gene (5 bases). Looked up from germline, CDR1 is SGHVS and CDR2 is FQNEAQ. Deletions cut 5 bases from V and 8 bases from J, with 11 bases between. The CDR3 contains 12 residues. The CDR3 nucleotides are TGTGCCAGCAGCCGCCCCAGCGGTACGCAGTATTTT. Translation: CASSRPSGTQYF.

This clone was recorded a few times. This chain links TRBV27 with TRBJ2-7; no clear D gene. V gave up 6 bases and J gave up 0 bases, with 12 bases separating them. The CDR3 loop spans 14 amino acids. From germline, CDR1 is MNHEY and CDR2 SMNVEV (reference sequence). CDR3 in amino acids: CASRDRLHSYEQYF. Written as DNA, the CDR3 is TGTGCCAGCAGGGACCGACTTCACTCCTACGAGCAGTACTTC.

The chain links TRBV19 to TRBJ1-2, with TRBD1 matching 12 bases. Losses at the gene ends were 6 bases for V and 4 bases for J; bases not matched to a gene: 15. This CDR3 is built from 18 residues. Germline V CDR1 and CDR2: LNHDA, SQIVND (reference sequence). In DNA, the CDR3 is TGTGCCAGTAGCTCAGCCGGGACAGGGGGCTCTCCCATCTATGGCTACACCTTC. This codes for CASSSAGTGGSPIYGYTF.

By share, this clone counts as medium-sized (0.01 to 0.1%). J is TRBJ2-1 and V is TRBV29-1; TRBD2 matches 7 bases. V was pared by 3 bases and J by 3 bases, with 2 bases of the junction left unmatched. The CDR3 is 13 amino acids. Germline lookup yields CDR1 SQVTM and CDR2 ANQGSEA. CDR3 nucleotide sequence: TGCAGCGTTGATGCTAGCGGCTACAATGAGCAGTTCTTC. As protein: CSVDASGYNEQFF.

The chain employs TRBV5-1 and TRBJ1-4, with 12 bases aligning to TRBD1. There are 16 residues in the CDR3. Germline V gene sequence: CDR1 SGHRS, CDR2 YFSETQ. With V trimmed by 3 bases and J by 7 bases, 7 bases remained unmatched. The CDR3 reads CASSSGTGGFGEKLFF. The CDR3 bases are TGCGCCAGCAGCTCCGGGACAGGGGGCTTTGGTGAAAAACTGTTTTTT.

This chain links TRBV27 with TRBJ1-6; 7 bases map to TRBD1. V was clipped by 1 base and J by 4 bases; unmatched bases: 10. The length of the CDR3 is 18 residues. CDR1 and CDR2 (germline): MNHEY, SMNVEV (reference sequence). CDR3 region: CASSLWFYRGDYNSPLHF. The CDR3 DNA reads TGTGCCAGCAGTTTATGGTTTTACAGGGGCGATTATAATTCACCCCTCCACTTT.

The chain recombines TRBV18 with TRBJ1-3; possible D gene TRBD1, 5 bases. Trimming removed 3 bases from V and 8 bases from J, with 23 bases in between. CDR3 size: 17 residues. The germline CDR1 and CDR2 sequences are KGHSH and LQKENI. The CDR3 DNA reads as TGTGCCAGCTCACCGGGGTCGGGGCTGTTCGCGGGGGACACCATATATTTT. Protein: CASSPGSGLFAGDTIYF.

This clone was recorded a few times. This chain uses TRBV29-1 with TRBJ1-2, with unresolved D. The CDR3 has 12 residues. From germline, CDR1 is SQVTM and CDR2 ANQGSEA. The germline V and J ends were trimmed by 3 bases and 5 bases, with 10 bases remaining between them. The CDR3 DNA follows: TGCAGCGTTGAGAGGTTCCAGTATGGCTACACCTTC. Encoded protein: CSVERFQYGYTF.

The chain is built from TRBV7-6 and TRBJ1-4; no reliable D call. Trimming stripped 2 bases from V and 7 bases from J, with 11 bases between. CDR3 size: 14 residues. Germline loops: CDR1 SGHVS, CDR2 FNYEAQ. The CDR3 bases are TGTGCCAGCAGCTTACTCGGGAATGGTGAAAAACTGTTTTTT. Amino acids: CASSLLGNGEKLFF.